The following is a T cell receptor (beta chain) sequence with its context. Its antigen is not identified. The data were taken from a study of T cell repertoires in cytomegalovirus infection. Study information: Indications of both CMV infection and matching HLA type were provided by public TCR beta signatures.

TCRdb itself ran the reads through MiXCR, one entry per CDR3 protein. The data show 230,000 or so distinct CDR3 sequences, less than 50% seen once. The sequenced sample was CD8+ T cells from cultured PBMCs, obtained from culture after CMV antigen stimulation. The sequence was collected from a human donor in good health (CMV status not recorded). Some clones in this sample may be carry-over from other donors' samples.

The CDR3 here is CSVERVQGNSYEQYF. CDR3 sequence (DNA): TGCAGCGTTGAGAGGGTGCAGGGGAACTCCTACGAGCAGTACTTC. The chain couples TRBV29-1 to TRBJ2-7, with a weak D call TRBD1 (6 bases). The CDR3 sequence is 15 residues long. V lost 3 bases and J 0 bases, leaving 15 bases between the germline ends. The germline gives CDR1 SQVTM, CDR2 ANQGSEA.